The clone carrying this T cell receptor beta chain was observed once. The data were taken from a study of blood T cell repertoires in COVID-19. Study-wide background: Samples representing acute and convalescent COVID-19 were sourced from the United States, Italy and Spain. Sources were T cells, B-cell-depleted T cells, or PBMCs; the material itself was cDNA or gDNA.

Per the study methods: Amplification of reference gene primers was used by the study to estimate nucleated cell counts. Here immunoSEQ multiplex PCR was the method, and the copy in TCRdb shows in-frame clones only, minus some. V, J and clone size were drawn from that table, and D and trimming were deduced from the DNA. Of 220,000 or so clones detected, roughly 80% appear once; the ten largest clones hold more than 2.5%. The CDR3 spans 19 residues. The germline V gene has CDR1 SGHRS and CDR2 YFSETQ. V was pared by 0 bases and J by 3 bases, with 7 bases of the junction left unmatched. V gene TRBV5-1 combines with J gene TRBJ2-2; 14 positions agree with TRBD2. This sequence originates from a woman aged 25 to 39 who had recovered from COVID-19. The sequenced material came from peripheral blood. The CDR3 reads CASSLDRPGLAGDTGELFF. CDR3 sequence (DNA): TGCGCCAGCAGCTTGGACAGGCCGGGACTAGCGGGAGACACCGGGGAGCTGTTTTTT.